The T cell receptor (beta chain) under discussion was sequenced for a study of shared clonotypes between healthy human individuals (dated by TCRdb to 2018 to 2020). For context, the study as a whole: A few men and a couple of women, aged 18 to 49 years, made up the cohort. Per donor, three plates each were used for CD4 naive and CD4 memory, two for CD8 naive, and one for CD8 memory. To estimate repertoire size and how much clonotypes are shared between individuals, the study performed deep sequencing of blood TCR repertoires from about five healthy adults. Different laboratories and diverse techniques were used to prepare libraries and sequence TCR repertoires, to increase sequencing depth and limit assay-specific biases. Each donor's leukapheresis produced roughly between about 0.9 and 9.5 billion PBMCs.

Overall study results and their limits: Only blood was sampled, and tissue TCR repertoires likely differ from those in blood. Pairwise subsampling indicated that sequencing depth was expected to affect the degree of clonotype sharing among donors. Because the study included a small number of donors, the genetic and exposure-history diversity represented was limited. Sharing across a few donors was observed for around 4.8% of naive CD4, under 4% of naive CD8, over 2% of memory CD4, and roughly 0.43% of memory CD8 clonotypes. Clonotypes shared by all four sorted-subset donors showed higher generation probabilities than non-shared clonotypes. Rarefaction of sorted-subset datasets indicated incomplete sequencing despite the large sequencing depth. Larger estimated clonotype richness was generally found for naive subsets than for memory subsets.

Using the deep immunoSEQ assay, TCR CDR3 regions were amplified from genomic DNA by multiplex PCR. For each cell subset, the extracted genomic DNA was distributed evenly across all wells of several immunoSEQ 96-well plates, and each plate served as one replicate. For sorted subsets, each replicate PCR was loaded with 200 to 250 ng genomic DNA, equivalent to about 33,000 T cell genomes. Purified libraries were measured with a Qubit 3.0 fluorometer, size-checked on a Bioanalyzer 2100, and measured again with the KAPA Library Quantification kit. A separate single-read 150-cycle Illumina NextSeq 550 flow cell was used to sequence each immunoSEQ 96-well plate. Per the source publication's procedure: The immunoSEQ output contained only junctional sequences without quality scores, so filtering could not match that applied to full-length reads. Sequences were annotated with PyIR, a Python wrapper for IgBLAST v1.9, and V/J genes and CDR3 were assigned using IMGT germline references. Reads were filtered out if the reads had weak V/J assignments (E-value above 1e-6), no CDR3, stop codons, out-of-frame junctions, or ambiguous translated residues. V3J clonotypes were defined as sequences sharing an identical inferred V gene, J gene, and CDR3 amino acid sequence. Percentage overlap between repertoires was calculated by dividing the number of shared unique clonotypes by the size of the smaller repertoire. RTK rarefaction, the Chao1 estimator, and Recon v2.1 estimates of unobserved clonotypes were used to assess repertoire richness. OLGA was used to compute generation probabilities for all TCRbeta clonotypes that the gDNA method yielded from a few donors. TCRdb retrieved this table from immuneACCESS and kept in-frame rearrangements only. Not all clones are present; in checked studies, unresolved V genes account for under half, and no reason is known for the remainder. That table furnishes V, J and clone size, whereas the DNA furnished D and trimming. The sample table lists approximately 980,000 clones, approximately 76% of them with a count of one. The ten largest account for around 1.5% of the sample.

Concerning this clone itself: Its antigen remains undetermined. No much larger clonotype is one base removed from it; base qualities were not supplied.

Healthy HIV-negative adults with no recently reported acute infections or vaccinations were included as donors. Every donor was a Caucasian adult living in Nashville, Tennessee, USA. CD4+ T cells were enriched by magnetic negative selection, after which naive cells were positively selected on CD45RA and the negative fraction was taken as the memory subset. Blood was obtained by leukapheresis, after which PBMCs were separated by Ficoll-Histopaque density gradient centrifugation and cryopreserved in liquid nitrogen vapor phase. Analytical flow cytometry was used to check the purity and quantity of every magnetically sorted T cell population. Genomic DNA was isolated from every sorted fraction and measured by UV absorbance on a Nanodrop 2000c. The CDR3 starts with the cysteine, ends with the phenylalanine, and has 14 residues. The retained sequence is limited to the CDR3, 42 bases, with the frame set at the first base. V is trimmed back by 10 bases and J by 2 bases, and the junction contains 8 bases that no gene match accounts for. In the germline V gene, CDR1 corresponds to MNHNS and CDR2 to SASEGT.

The sequence was obtained from a man between 18 and 29 years old in good health. The material sequenced was memory CD4+ T cells sorted from blood. The label giving this sample's cell subset or site can be read as: CD45RA-negative fraction. The chain joins TRBV6-1 to TRBJ2-7; 10 bases in the junction line up with TRBD1. The nucleotide sequence is given as TGTGCCACTAGATCCGGGACAGGGGCCTACGAGCAGTACTTC. It translates to CATRSGTGAYEQYF.